Presented here are 21 T cell receptor beta chains from one specimen sequenced in a study of immune reconstitution after stem cell transplant in scleroderma. One entry per CDR3 protein results from TCRdb running MiXCR on the RT-PCR reads. Here the sample spans around 3,000 distinct CDR3 sequences, about 10% being singletons. This specimen was collected before or after autologous hematopoietic stem cell transplantation (not recorded which). Receptor source: a female donor with systemic sclerosis.

This clonotype counts as medium-sized (0.01 to 0.1%). V is TRBV30 and J is TRBJ1-1; D is perhaps TRBD1 (5 bases). This CDR3 is built from 11 residues. V was shortened by 8 bases and J by 1 base, with 8 bases between the two germline ends. CDR1 is GTSNPN and CDR2 is SVGIG in the germline V gene (reference sequence). CDR3 nucleotide sequence: TGTGCCGGGGGGGAGAACACTGAAGCTTTCTTT. Translation gives CAGGENTEAFF.

In its sample, this clonotype is large. The chain recombines TRBV5-1 with TRBJ2-1, with 7 nucleotides matching TRBD1. Per the germline V gene, CDR1 is SGHRS and CDR2 is YFSETQ. V was clipped by 9 bases and J by 5 bases; unmatched bases: 8. The CDR3 is 13 residues long. CDR3 amino acids: CATRQGKDNEQFF. The CDR3 nucleotides are TGCGCCACTAGACAGGGCAAAGACAATGAGCAGTTCTTC. Full variable domain (remainder filled in from reference TRBV5-1 and TRBJ2-1): KAGVTQTPRYLIKTRGQQVTLSCSPISGHRSVSWYQQTPGQGLQFLFEYFSETQRNKGNFPGRFSGRQFSNSRSEMNVSTLELGDSALYLCATRQGKDNEQFFGPGTRLTVL.

By frequency in the sample, this clonotype is medium-sized. CDR3 bases: TGCGCCAGCAGCTTGCAGGGCAATGAGCAGTTCTTC. It encodes CASSLQGNEQFF. J is TRBJ2-1 and V is TRBV5-1; possibly TRBD1 for D (5 bases). The CDR3 is 12 residues long. The germline gives CDR1 SGHRS, CDR2 YFSETQ. Trimming stripped 1 base from V and 6 bases from J, with 5 bases between.

Sample share makes this clonotype medium-sized (0.01 to 0.1%). The V gene is TRBV7-8, the J gene TRBJ2-7; no firm D call. Germline lookup yields CDR1 SGHVS and CDR2 FQNEAQ. This CDR3 is built from 15 residues. The germline V and J ends were trimmed by 5 bases and 4 bases, with 18 bases remaining between them. The CDR3 sequence: CASSPRRLVKYEQYF. For the CDR3, the DNA is TGTGCCAGCAGCCCCCGGCGCCTTGTGAAATACGAGCAGTACTTC.

This clonotype was detected only a few times. The rearrangement links TRBV27 to TRBJ2-7; D is undetermined. The CDR3 consists of 14 residues. V lost 3 bases, J lost 1 base, and 10 bases lay in between. CDR1 and CDR2 (germline): MNHEY, SMNVEV (reference sequence). The CDR3 DNA follows: TGTGCCAGCAGTTTCGGGCAGAGATCCTACGAGCAGTACTTC. This encodes CASSFGQRSYEQYF.

This clonotype is deemed medium-sized. The CDR3 sequence: CAPTVGRGLRYEQYF. The CDR3 DNA follows: TGTGCCCCAACGGTTGGCAGGGGGTTGAGATACGAGCAGTACTTC. V usage is TRBV6-5 and J usage is TRBJ2-7, with 7 bases lining up with TRBD1. Germline CDR1 reads MNHEY; CDR2 reads SVGAGI. Trimming took 11 bases from V and 4 from J; bases not matched to a gene: 17. The CDR3 sequence is 15 residues long.

Judged by abundance, this clonotype is medium-sized. As DNA, the CDR3 is TGTGCCAGCAGCCCTGTAGAAGGGCTGAACACTGAAGCTTTCTTT. Its translation is CASSPVEGLNTEAFF. V usage is TRBV6-5 and J usage is TRBJ1-1; D call uncertain. There are 15 residues in the CDR3. The germline V gene encodes CDR1 MNHEY and CDR2 SVGAGI. V was trimmed by 6 bases and J by 0 bases, leaving 14 bases between them.

This clonotype has only a few counts. The V gene is TRBV5-1, the J gene TRBJ2-2; 10 bases agree with TRBD1. The CDR3 runs 15 residues. The V gene end was trimmed by 4 bases and the J gene end by 7 bases; junction bases not matched to a gene: 7. Germline V gene data show CDR1 as SGHRS and CDR2 as YFSETQ. This chain's CDR3 is CASSRGQGNGGELFF. CDR3 coding DNA: TGCGCCAGCAGCCGGGGACAGGGGAATGGCGGGGAGCTGTTTTTT.

The V call is TRBV20-1, the J call TRBJ2-7; D is possibly TRBD1 (6 bases). The CDR3 is 13 residues long. V was shortened by 3 bases and J by 3 bases, with 12 bases between the two germline ends. CDR1 DFQATT and CDR2 SNEGSKA come from the germline V gene (reference sequence). The CDR3 loop reads CSARVGGRYEQYF. DNA for the CDR3: TGCAGTGCTAGGGTAGGGGGACGCTACGAGCAGTACTTC.

CDR3 protein: CASSFTSGQNEQFF. The CDR3 DNA is TGTGCCAGCAGCTTTACTAGCGGCCAGAATGAGCAGTTCTTC. V is TRBV11-1 and J is TRBJ2-1, with TRBD2 matching over 8 bases. The CDR3 contains 14 residues. V shed 3 bases, J shed 7 bases, and the junction held 5 bases outside the gene matches. Looked up from germline, CDR1 is SGHAT and CDR2 is FQDESV (reference sequence).

This chain links TRBV5-1 with TRBJ2-5; 7 positions match TRBD1. CDR1 and CDR2 (germline): SGHRS, YFSETQ. The CDR3 sequence is 17 residues long. Trimming at V came to 5 bases and at J to 1 base, leaving 14 bases not matched to a gene. The CDR3 region has the DNA TGCGCCAGCAGTTCAACTCCGGGACAGCAAACCCAAGAGACCCAGTACTTC. This gives the protein CASSSTPGQQTQETQYF.

This clonotype is medium-sized in the sample. CDR3 residues: CSVEEVGGTNEKLFF. The CDR3 DNA is TGCAGCGTTGAAGAAGTCGGGGGGACTAATGAAAAACTGTTTTTT. V usage is TRBV29-1 and J usage is TRBJ1-4, with a tentative D call TRBD1 (5 bases). Germline CDR1 SQVTM, CDR2 ANQGSEA. The CDR3 consists of 15 residues. V lost 0 bases, J lost 2 bases, and 10 bases lay in between.

The chain links TRBV10-3 to TRBJ2-5, with D perhaps matching TRBD1 (5 bases). The CDR3 has 15 residues. Germline V gene lookup returns CDR1 ENHRY and CDR2 SYGVKD. Trimming left V 0 bases short and J 5 bases short, with 13 bases between. Here the CDR3 DNA reads TGTGCCATCAGTGAGTCGGCAGGGCCGCCGGAGACCCAGTACTTC. This gives the protein CAISESAGPPETQYF.

This clonotype is labeled as medium-sized. The chain recombines TRBV19 with TRBJ2-7, with a possible D match to TRBD1 (6 bases). V was shortened by 10 bases and J by 6 bases, with 19 bases between the two germline ends. The CDR3 is 13 residues long. The germline CDR1 and CDR2 sequences are LNHDA and SQIVND (reference sequence). CDR3 region: CATRSPTGPEQYF. CDR3 DNA: TGTGCCACGCGGAGCCCAACAGGGCCCGAGCAGTACTTC.

The V call is TRBV7-3, the J call TRBJ1-5, with TRBD1 matching over 12 bases. The CDR3 sequence is 14 residues long. CDR1 SGHTA and CDR2 FQGTGA come from the germline V gene. J lost 4 bases, V lost 11 bases, and 6 bases had no gene match. CDR3 DNA: TGTGCCCCCGGGACAGGGGGCGGGAATCAGCCCCAGCATTTT. It codes for CAPGTGGGNQPQHF.

V and J are TRBV29-1 and TRBJ2-5, with 12 bases that match TRBD2. V lost 7 bases to trimming and J lost 5 bases; unmatched junction nucleotides: 5. Germline CDR1 SQVTM, CDR2 ANQGSEA. The CDR3 has 13 amino acids. The CDR3: CSAIGLAGETQYF. CDR3 sequence (DNA): TGCAGCGCAATAGGACTAGCGGGGGAGACCCAGTACTTC.

This clonotype has only a few counts. The chain couples TRBV13 to TRBJ1-2, with TRBD1 matching 11 bases. This CDR3 is built from 15 residues. CDR1 is PRHDT, CDR2 FYEKMQ, per germline (reference sequence). Trimming at V came to 5 bases and at J to 4 bases, leaving 6 bases not matched to a gene. CDR3 in amino acids: CASSERTGGGYGYTF. The CDR3 region has the DNA TGTGCCAGCAGCGAACGGACAGGGGGCGGCTATGGCTACACCTTC.

A few counts support this clonotype. The chain links TRBV5-1 to TRBJ1-1; 7 nucleotides align to TRBD1. The CDR3 has 12 residues. The germline CDR1 and CDR2 sequences are SGHRS and YFSETQ. V shed 4 bases, J shed 7 bases, and the junction held 4 bases outside the gene matches. The CDR3 DNA reads TGCGCCAGCAGCGCGAGGGGGCTTGAAGCTTTCTTT. It is translated as CASSARGLEAFF.

This clonotype is categorized as medium-sized. The rearrangement joins TRBV2 to TRBJ1-1; D not resolved. The V gene's germline CDR1 is SNHLY and CDR2 FYNNEI. The CDR3 runs 13 residues. Trimming pared 10 bases from V and 1 base from J, leaving 13 bases between. The CDR3 spells CANKADQNTEAFF. The CDR3 bases are TGTGCCAACAAGGCGGACCAGAACACTGAAGCTTTCTTT.

This clonotype has a handful of counts. The V and J genes are TRBV7-9 and TRBJ2-1; D might be TRBD2 (5 bases). Trimming removed 3 bases from V and 4 bases from J, with 10 bases in between. Germline V gene data show CDR1 as SEHNR and CDR2 as FQNEAQ (reference sequence). This CDR3 spans 14 amino acids. The CDR3 coding sequence is TGTGCCAGCAGCTTTGATCGGGAATACAATGAGCAGTTCTTC. It codes for CASSFDREYNEQFF.

This clonotype is judged medium-sized (0.01 to 0.1%). This chain links TRBV6-1 with TRBJ2-7; D might be TRBD1 (5 bases). Germline V CDR1 and CDR2: MNHNS, SASEGT. Trimming pared 6 bases from V and 7 bases from J, leaving 16 bases between. The length of the CDR3 is 13 residues. CDR3 region: CASRESGLAEQYF. In nucleotides, the CDR3 is TGTGCCAGCAGGGAATCAGGGTTGGCGGAGCAGTACTTC.